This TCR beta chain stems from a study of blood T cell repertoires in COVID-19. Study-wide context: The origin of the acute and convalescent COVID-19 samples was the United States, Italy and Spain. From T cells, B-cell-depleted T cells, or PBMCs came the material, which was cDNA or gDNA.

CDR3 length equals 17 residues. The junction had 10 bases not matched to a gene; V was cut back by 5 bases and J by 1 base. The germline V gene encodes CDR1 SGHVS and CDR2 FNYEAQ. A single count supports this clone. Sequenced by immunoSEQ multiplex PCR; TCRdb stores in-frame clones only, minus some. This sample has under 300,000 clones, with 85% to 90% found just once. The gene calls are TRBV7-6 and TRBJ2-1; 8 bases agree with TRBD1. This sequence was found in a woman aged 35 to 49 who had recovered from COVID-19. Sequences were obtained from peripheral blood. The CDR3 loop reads CASSLGAGQASYNEQFF. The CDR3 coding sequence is TGTGCCAGCAGCCTCGGTGCGGGACAGGCATCCTACAATGAGCAGTTCTTC.